The entry below describes one T cell receptor beta chain. V lost 3 bases, J lost 7 bases, and 12 bases lay in between. Looked up from germline, CDR1 is MNHEY and CDR2 is SMNVEV (reference sequence). The CDR3 totals 13 residues. This sample is part of a study of beta chain features in type 1 diabetes. The isolated RNA, all of it, was reverse transcribed, so expressed TCRB transcripts were what got sequenced. The protocol was immunoSEQ multiplex PCR, while the TCRdb copy is restricted to in-frame clones and leaves out a portion. The sample has approximately 400,000 clones, roughly 15% seen once. This clonotype was sampled from a woman under 30 in good health. Input material: naive CD4+ T cells from blood. The chain is built from TRBV27 and TRBJ1-2; D unclear. The CDR3 DNA reads TGTGCCAGCAGTTTTGGTAGACATTCTGGCTACACCTTC. Protein product: CASSFGRHSGYTF.